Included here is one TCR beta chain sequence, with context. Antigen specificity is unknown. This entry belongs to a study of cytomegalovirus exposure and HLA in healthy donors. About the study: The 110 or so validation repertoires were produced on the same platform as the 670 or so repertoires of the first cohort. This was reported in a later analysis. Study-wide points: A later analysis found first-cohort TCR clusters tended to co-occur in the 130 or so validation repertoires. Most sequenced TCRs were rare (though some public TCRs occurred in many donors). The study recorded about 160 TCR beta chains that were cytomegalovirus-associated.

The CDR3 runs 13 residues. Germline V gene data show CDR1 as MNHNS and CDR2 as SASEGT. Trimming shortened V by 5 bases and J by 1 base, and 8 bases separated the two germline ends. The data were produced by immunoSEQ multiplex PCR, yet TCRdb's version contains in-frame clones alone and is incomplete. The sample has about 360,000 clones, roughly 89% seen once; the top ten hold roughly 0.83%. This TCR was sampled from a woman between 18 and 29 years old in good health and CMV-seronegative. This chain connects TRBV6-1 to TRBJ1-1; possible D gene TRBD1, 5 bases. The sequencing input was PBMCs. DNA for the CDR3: TGTGCCAGCAGTCTACAGGAGAACACTGAAGCTTTCTTT. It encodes CASSLQENTEAFF.